The next 19 T cell receptor beta chains were all read from a single sample in a study of neurological immune-mediated disorders. Time point of the sample: longitudinal time-point 2. TCRdb re-derived calls from the 5' RACE reads in MiXCR, one entry per CDR3 protein. The sample lists 50,000 or so distinct CDR3 sequences; around 13% were seen once. Sequenced sample: PBMCs. The receptors originated from a male donor with HTLV-1-associated myelopathy (HAM/TSP).

This clonotype was seen ten or more times. The chain links TRBV5-1 to TRBJ2-2; 7 nucleotides agree with TRBD1. V shed 4 bases, J shed 4 bases, and the junction held 7 bases outside the gene matches. The CDR3 loop spans 15 amino acids. Germline V gene lookup returns CDR1 SGHRS and CDR2 YFSETQ. CDR3 protein: CASSGGQRSTGELFF. CDR3 nucleotides: TGCGCCAGCAGCGGGGGACAGAGGAGCACCGGGGAGCTGTTTTTT.

This clonotype was detected many times. The J gene is TRBJ1-1, the V gene TRBV29-1; maybe TRBD1 (6 bases). V was trimmed by 7 bases and J by 0 bases, leaving 21 bases between them. Germline loops: CDR1 SQVTM, CDR2 ANQGSEA. This CDR3 is 16 amino acids long. CDR3 in amino acids: CSATRDRGRMNTEAFF. The CDR3 region has the DNA TGCAGCGCCACAAGGGACCGGGGGCGAATGAACACTGAAGCTTTCTTT.

This clonotype was found many times. In DNA form, the CDR3 reads TGCGCCAGCAGCTCCCAGGGCGCCACTGAAGCTTTCTTT. Translated, it gives CASSSQGATEAFF. This chain links TRBV5-1 with TRBJ1-1; D is possibly TRBD1 (5 bases). This CDR3 region has 13 residues. V lost 3 bases, J lost 4 bases, and 10 bases lay in between. Germline loops: CDR1 SGHRS, CDR2 YFSETQ.

This clonotype was recorded many times. As DNA, the CDR3 is TGTGCCACCAGCAGAGAACCAGGGAGCCCTGAAGCTTTCTTT. This gives the protein CATSREPGSPEAFF. This sequence joins TRBV15 and TRBJ1-1; tentative D call: TRBD1 (5 bases). Germline assignment: CDR1 LNHNV and CDR2 YYDKDF (reference sequence). This CDR3 has 14 residues. The germline V and J ends were trimmed by 0 bases and 6 bases, with 11 bases remaining between them.

This chain uses TRBV5-1 with TRBJ2-7; tentative D call: TRBD2 (7 bases). The V gene's germline CDR1 is SGHRS and CDR2 YFSETQ. Trimming took off 7 bases at V and 4 bases at J, with 12 bases between the two ends. The CDR3 length is 12 residues. The CDR3 reads CASAGGRYEQYF. The CDR3 DNA is TGCGCCAGCGCCGGGGGGCGGTACGAGCAGTACTTC. Together with reference TRBV5-1 and TRBJ2-7, the CDR3 gives the full variable domain: KAGVTQTPRYLIKTRGQQVTLSCSPISGHRSVSWYQQTPGQGLQFLFEYFSETQRNKGNFPGRFSGRQFSNSRSEMNVSTLELGDSALYLCASAGGRYEQYFGPGTRLTVT.

This clonotype was counted at least ten times. This chain connects TRBV4-3 to TRBJ1-1, with a tentative D call TRBD1 (5 bases). This CDR3 has 15 residues. Trimming took off 0 bases at V and 4 bases at J, with 12 bases between the two ends. From germline, CDR1 is LGHNA and CDR2 YSLEER. CDR3 residues: CASSQDAGLATEAFF. The CDR3 nucleotides read TGCGCCAGCAGCCAAGATGCAGGGTTGGCCACTGAAGCTTTCTTT.

Comments on this clonotype: A read error may account for a junction end that differs from germline. This chain connects TRBV5-1 to TRBJ2-7, with D perhaps TRBD1 or TRBD2 (5 bases each). Germline V gene sequence: CDR1 SGHRS, CDR2 YFSETQ. This CDR3 comprises 17 residues. The CDR3 region has the DNA TGCGCTAGCAGCTTAGGGAGAGGACATCACACCTCCTACGAGCAGTACTTC. This translates into CASSLGRGHHTSYEQYF.

This clonotype was recorded many times. The V and J genes are TRBV15 and TRBJ2-5; D is uncertain. Germline loops: CDR1 LNHNV, CDR2 YYDKDF (reference sequence). Deletions cut 0 bases from V and 5 bases from J, with 13 bases between. The CDR3 loop spans 15 amino acids. As DNA, the CDR3 is TGTGCCACCAGCAGAGAAAGTGGTCTAGGCGAGACCCAGTACTTC. Protein product: CATSRESGLGETQYF.

This clonotype was counted a few times. The V call is TRBV5-1, the J call TRBJ2-3; TRBD2 might be the D (5 bases). V lost 3 bases, J lost 1 base, and 9 bases lay in between. Germline assignment: CDR1 SGHRS and CDR2 YFSETQ. This CDR3 is built from 14 residues. The CDR3 nucleotides are TGCGCCAGCAGCTCTATACTAGGCACAGATACGCAGTATTTT. Amino acids: CASSSILGTDTQYF.

This clonotype was detected ten times or more. V is TRBV20-1 and J is TRBJ2-7, with 7 bases lining up with TRBD2. Germline CDR1 DFQATT, CDR2 SNEGSKA (reference sequence). The CDR3 spans 14 residues. The V segment lost 6 bases and the J segment 3 bases; nucleotides outside the gene matches: 11. CDR3 DNA sequence: TGCAGTGCCCCGACGGGCGGGGGAAACTACGAGCAGTACTTC. Translating it yields CSAPTGGGNYEQYF.

This clonotype has at least ten counts. V gene TRBV5-1 combines with J gene TRBJ2-3; D may be TRBD1 (5 bases). Trimming shortened V by 4 bases and J by 2 bases, and 11 bases separated the two germline ends. The CDR3 contains 14 residues. Germline loops: CDR1 SGHRS, CDR2 YFSETQ. The CDR3 reads CASSETDFTDTQYF. CDR3 nucleotides: TGCGCCAGCAGCGAGACAGATTTCACAGATACGCAGTATTTT.

This clonotype was detected many times. V is TRBV12-3 or TRBV12-4 and J is TRBJ2-7; tentatively, D is TRBD2 (5 bases). Trimming took off 1 base at V and 6 bases at J, with 13 bases between the two ends. This CDR3 spans 14 amino acids. DNA for the CDR3: TGTGCCAGCAGTTTAGGGGGAGCCCTAGGCGAGCAGTACTTC. Its protein is CASSLGGALGEQYF.

This clonotype occurred many times. This chain connects TRBV7-9 to TRBJ1-3, with D tentatively TRBD1 (5 bases). V lost 5 bases to trimming and J lost 0 bases, with 14 bases between them. Germline V gives CDR1 SEHNR, CDR2 FQNEAQ (reference sequence). The CDR3 runs to 16 residues. The CDR3 DNA reads TGTGCCAGCAGCCGATACGGGGACCTCTCTGGAAACACCATATATTTT. Translated: CASSRYGDLSGNTIYF.

This clonotype has at least ten counts. The chain employs TRBV7-8 and TRBJ2-3; 8 nucleotides match TRBD2. Germline CDR1 is SGHVS and CDR2 is FQNEAQ. The CDR3 runs to 19 residues. V trimming: 1 base; J trimming: 4 bases; junction bases outside the gene matches: 16. As DNA, the CDR3 is TGTGCCAGCAGCTTAGTATCCGGGGGGGCATCCAAAGCAGCAGATACGCAGTATTTT. Encoded protein: CASSLVSGGASKAADTQYF.

This clonotype occurred many times. This sequence joins TRBV7-2 and TRBJ1-6; 7 bases are a match to TRBD1. The germline V gene encodes CDR1 SGHTA and CDR2 FQGNSA. V trimming: 6 bases; J trimming: 8 bases; junction bases outside the gene matches: 7. The CDR3 spans 14 residues. The CDR3 nucleotides read TGTGCCAGCAGTCGACAGGGAGACTATTCACCCCTCCACTTT. Its translation: CASSRQGDYSPLHF.

This clonotype was counted ten times or more. The V gene is TRBV7-2, the J gene TRBJ2-2; 7 nucleotides agree with TRBD1. Unmatched junction bases numbered 4, after V lost 3 bases and J lost 0 bases. CDR3 length: 16 residues. The germline V gene encodes CDR1 SGHTA and CDR2 FQGNSA. CDR3 bases: TGTGCCAGCAGCTTCAGGGGGTTGACGAACACCGGGGAGCTGTTTTTT. This translates into CASSFRGLTNTGELFF. The full variable domain, with the rest looked up from reference TRBV7-2 and TRBJ2-2, is GAGVSQSPSNKVTEKGKDVELRCDPISGHTALYWYRQSLGQGLEFLIYFQGNSAPDKSGLPSDRFSAERTGGSVSTLTIQRTQQEDSAVYLCASSFRGLTNTGELFFGEGSRLTVL.

This clonotype was recorded many times. The J gene is TRBJ1-1, the V gene TRBV12-3 or TRBV12-4, with D unresolved. The CDR3 runs 11 residues. V dropped 6 bases and J dropped 0 bases, with 2 bases sitting between them. CDR3 DNA sequence: TGTGCCAGCAGACTGAACACTGAAGCTTTCTTT. This sequence encodes CASRLNTEAFF.

This clonotype was counted at least ten times. This chain uses TRBV12-3 or TRBV12-4 with TRBJ2-7; D may be TRBD1 or TRBD2 (5 bases each). CDR3 size: 15 residues. With 3 bases removed from V and 5 bases from J, the gap between germline ends came to 17 bases. CDR3 bases: TGTGCCAGCAGTTTGTTTGGCAGGGACGCCCACGAGCAGTACTTC. Translation gives CASSLFGRDAHEQYF.

Details on this clonotype: Given a much more abundant clone one base away, this may be a read error. The rearrangement links TRBV5-1 to TRBJ1-1; D unresolved. Between the trimmed V and J ends, which lost 1 base and 4 bases, there was a span of 11 bases. The CDR3 is made up of 14 amino acids. Germline CDR1 reads SGHRS; CDR2 reads YFSETQ. This CDR3 is CASSLIGASTEAFF. CDR3 DNA: TGCGCCAGCAGCTTGATCGGCGCGAGCACTGAAGCTTTCTTT.